This passage covers 16 T cell receptor beta chains from one sample sequenced in a study of CD8+CD57+ T cells in acquired aplastic anemia (dated 2018 in TCRdb). Flow cytometry had shown CD8+CD57+ cell expansion in the patients selected for sequencing. Instrument on record: Illumina HiSeq 2000. Genomic DNA was used as template for profiling of TCR beta VDJ combinations and CDR3 sequences. TCRdb redid the processing of the public reads, applying fastp at Q25 and MiXCR, and retained in-frame beta chains. Duplicate CDR3 protein sequences are folded into a single record with the most common DNA and genes. For this sample the table gives approximately 220,000 distinct CDR3 sequences, of which approximately 50% were detected only once. The ten largest account for under 9% of the sample. The sequenced sample consisted of sorted CD4+, CD8+, or CD8+CD57+ T cells (not recorded which) from PBMCs. The receptors were gathered from a human donor with aplastic anemia.

This clonotype was seen at least ten times. The chain uses TRBV15 and TRBJ1-4, with D perhaps TRBD1 (5 bases). This CDR3 spans 14 amino acids. Trimming stripped 0 bases from V and 8 bases from J, with 10 bases between. CDR1 and CDR2 (germline): LNHNV, YYDKDF (reference sequence). The CDR3 here is CATSREGGGEKLFF. The CDR3 bases are TGTGCCACCAGCAGAGAGGGGGGTGGGGAAAAACTGTTTTTT.

This clonotype was seen at least ten times. The gene calls are TRBV12-3 or TRBV12-4 and TRBJ1-1, with D perhaps TRBD1 (5 bases). Trimming took off 5 bases at V and 6 bases at J, with 16 bases between the two ends. This CDR3 comprises 14 residues. The CDR3 coding sequence is TGTGCCAGCAGTCTGGGACTTATGAGGCCTGAAGCTTTCTTT. Its translation: CASSLGLMRPEAFF.

V usage is TRBV27 and J usage is TRBJ2-1; tentative D call: TRBD2 (7 bases). Trimming removed 7 bases from V and 4 bases from J, with 14 bases in between. CDR3 length: 14 amino acids. Germline V gene data show CDR1 as MNHEY and CDR2 as SMNVEV (reference sequence). The CDR3 DNA reads TGTGCCAGCAACGTGGGGGGGCTTTACAATGAGCAGTTCTTC. Translation gives CASNVGGLYNEQFF.

This chain uses TRBV24-1 with TRBJ1-1, with a possible D match to TRBD1 (6 bases). The CDR3 loop spans 16 amino acids. V was trimmed by 10 bases and J by 0 bases, leaving 20 bases between them. CDR1 and CDR2 from the germline V gene are KGHDR and SFDVKD. The CDR3 is CATVKKGVRMNTEAFF. CDR3 bases: TGTGCCACTGTTAAAAAGGGGGTTAGAATGAACACTGAAGCTTTCTTT.

This chain links TRBV7-9 with TRBJ1-4; the D is unclear. Germline CDR1 and CDR2: SEHNR and FQNEAQ (reference sequence). The CDR3 is 13 residues long. Trimming took 1 base from V and 6 from J, leaving 6 bases between them. CDR3 residues: CASSLDPHEKLFF. CDR3 bases: TGTGCCAGCAGCTTAGACCCCCATGAAAAACTGTTTTTT.

The table lists this clonotype with a few counts. The chain employs TRBV2 and TRBJ1-2; D gene ambiguous. CDR3 length: 12 amino acids. With 0 bases removed from V and 8 bases from J, the gap between germline ends came to 7 bases. The germline V gene encodes CDR1 SNHLY and CDR2 FYNNEI. CDR3 nucleotides: TGTGCCAGCAGTGAAGCTGGAGTGGGCTACACCTTC. Amino acids: CASSEAGVGYTF.

About this clonotype itself: The junction differs from germline at one of its ends, possibly a read error. The chain recombines TRBV19 with TRBJ1-5; D is undetermined. Per the germline V gene, CDR1 is LNHDA and CDR2 is SQIVND (reference sequence). This CDR3 region has 14 residues. The CDR3 DNA follows: TGCGCCAGTAGTCTCAGGAGTGGGGATGAGCCCCAGCATTTT. It yields the protein CASSLRSGDEPQHF.

This clonotype came up many times. The chain recombines TRBV20-1 with TRBJ1-2; unclear D gene. The V end was cut by 6 bases, the J end by 3 bases, with 14 bases between. The germline V gene encodes CDR1 DFQATT and CDR2 SNEGSKA (reference sequence). The CDR3 consists of 13 residues. CDR3 sequence: CSAPPAGHYGYTF. CDR3 nucleotide sequence: TGCAGTGCCCCTCCGGCAGGTCACTATGGCTACACCTTC.

The gene calls are TRBV7-3 and TRBJ2-7, with 9 bases that match TRBD1. After removal of 5 bases from V and 5 bases from J, the junction contained 7 bases not matched to a gene. The CDR3 extends over 14 amino acids. The germline gives CDR1 SGHTA, CDR2 FQGTGA. The CDR3 DNA is TGTGCCAGCAGCGCTCAACAGGGGGCCCACGAGCAGTACTTC. Residues: CASSAQQGAHEQYF. Based on the CDR3 plus reference TRBV7-3 and TRBJ2-7, the full variable domain is GAGVSQTPSNKVTEKGKYVELRCDPISGHTALYWYRQSLGQGPEFLIYFQGTGAADDSGLPNDRFFAVRPEGSVSTLKIQRTERGDSAVYLCASSAQQGAHEQYFGPGTRLTVT.

J is TRBJ1-4 and V is TRBV7-2, with TRBD1 matching over 12 bases. Germline V lookup: CDR1 SGHTA, CDR2 FQGNSA. This CDR3 contains 17 residues. V gave up 4 bases and J gave up 4 bases; unmatched junction bases: 7. CDR3 residues: CASSSRDRGPLNEKLFF. The CDR3 DNA sequence: TGTGCCAGCAGCTCCCGGGACAGGGGGCCCCTTAATGAAAAACTGTTTTTT.

This clonotype was seen only a few times. The V and J genes are TRBV9 and TRBJ2-2, with D unclear. This CDR3 contains 14 residues. V was cut by 0 bases and J by 4 bases, with 7 bases left in between. Looked up from germline, CDR1 is SGDLS and CDR2 is YYNGEE. This chain's CDR3 is CASSVVEGTGELFF. In nucleotides, the CDR3 is TGTGCCAGCAGCGTAGTGGAAGGCACCGGGGAGCTGTTTTTT.

The genes are TRBV19 and TRBJ2-7; weak D call: TRBD1 (6 bases). The CDR3 contains 13 residues. The germline V gene has CDR1 LNHDA and CDR2 SQIVND (reference sequence). The V gene lost 8 bases and the J gene lost 2 bases, with 13 bases spanning the gap. CDR3 nucleotide sequence: TGTGCCAGTTCCACAGGGTCCCCCTACGAGCAGTACTTC. Its translation: CASSTGSPYEQYF. The full variable domain, rest sourced from reference TRBV19 and TRBJ2-7, is DGGITQSPKYLFRKEGQNVTLSCEQNLNHDAMYWYRQDPGQGLRLIYYSQIVNDFQKGDIAEGYSVSREKKESFPLTVTSAQKNPTAFYLCASSTGSPYEQYFGPGTRLTVT.

The chain couples TRBV7-3 to TRBJ2-1; D gene uncertain. The V gene lost 3 bases and the J gene lost 6 bases, with 6 bases spanning the gap. Germline-derived CDR1 and CDR2 are SGHTA and FQGTGA. The CDR3 consists of 12 residues. The CDR3: CASSFTLNEQFF. The DNA of the CDR3 is TGTGCCAGCAGCTTCACCCTCAATGAGCAGTTCTTC.

This clonotype was observed many times. V is TRBV7-6 and J is TRBJ2-3; D remains unclear. This CDR3 is built from 14 residues. Trimming removed 1 base from V and 1 base from J, with 6 bases in between. CDR1 is SGHVS, CDR2 FNYEAQ, per germline. Here the CDR3 reads CASSLGPGTDTQYF. CDR3 sequence (DNA): TGTGCCAGCAGCTTAGGACCAGGCACAGATACGCAGTATTTT. The full variable domain, with the rest looked up from reference TRBV7-6 and TRBJ2-3, is GAGVSQSPRYKVTKRGQDVALRCDPISGHVSLYWYRQALGQGPEFLTYFNYEAQQDKSGLPNDRFSAERPEGSISTLTIQRTEQRDSAMYRCASSLGPGTDTQYFGPGTRLTVL.

The sample holds many counts of this clonotype. A much bigger clone sits one base away, suggesting this may be a read error. The chain has TRBV15 and TRBJ2-1; D not certain. The germline V gene encodes CDR1 LNHNV and CDR2 YYDKDF (reference sequence). This CDR3 is built from 13 residues. DNA for the CDR3: TGTGCCACCAGCAGAGTAGGATACAATGAGCAGTCCTTC. This translates into CATSRVGYNEQSF.

This sequence joins TRBV4-2 and TRBJ1-6; D unresolved. This CDR3 has 15 residues. CDR1 and CDR2 (germline): LGHNA, YNFKEQ. Between the trimmed V and J ends, which lost 0 bases and 5 bases, there was a span of 8 bases. As DNA, the CDR3 is TGTGCCAGCAGCCAAGACGGGCAGGATAATTCACCCCTCCACTTT. Translated: CASSQDGQDNSPLHF.